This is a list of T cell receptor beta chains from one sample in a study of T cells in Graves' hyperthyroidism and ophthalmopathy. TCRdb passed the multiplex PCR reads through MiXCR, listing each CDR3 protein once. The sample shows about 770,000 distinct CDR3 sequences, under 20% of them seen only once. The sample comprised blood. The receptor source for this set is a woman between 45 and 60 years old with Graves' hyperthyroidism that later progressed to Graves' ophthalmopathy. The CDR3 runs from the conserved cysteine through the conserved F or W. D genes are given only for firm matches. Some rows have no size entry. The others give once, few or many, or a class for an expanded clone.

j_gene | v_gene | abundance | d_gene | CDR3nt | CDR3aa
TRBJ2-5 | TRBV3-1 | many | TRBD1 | TGTGCCAGCAGCCCGAACCTAGGGACAGCCCAAGAGACCCAGTACTTC | CASSPNLGTAQETQYF
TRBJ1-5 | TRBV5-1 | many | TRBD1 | TGCGCCAGCAGCTTGGGTCCGGGACAGCAAAATCAGCCCCAGCATTTT | CASSLGPGQQNQPQHF
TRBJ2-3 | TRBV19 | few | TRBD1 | TGTGCCAGTAGTGTCGACAGGGGGTCCACTACGCAGTATTTT | CASSVDRGSTTQYF
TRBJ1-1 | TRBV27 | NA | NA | TGTGCCAGCAGTAACAGGATGTCTGCTTTCTTT | CASSNRMSAFF
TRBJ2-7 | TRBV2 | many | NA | TGTGCCAGCAGTGAGTTTAGGCAGGTCTACGAGCAGTACTTC | CASSEFRQVYEQYF
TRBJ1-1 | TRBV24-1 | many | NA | TGTGCCACCAGCGATGGGGGGAAGGACACTGAAGCTTTCTTT | CATSDGGKDTEAFF
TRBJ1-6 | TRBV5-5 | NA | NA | TGTGCCAGCAGCTTGAAGGGCACGAGGAACCCGGGGACCTATAATTCACCCCTCCACTTT | CASSLKGTRNPGTYNSPLHF
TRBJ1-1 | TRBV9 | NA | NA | TGTGCCAGCAGCGTAGAGCCCGTTCAATTTGGGACTGAAGCTTTCTTT | CASSVEPVQFGTEAFF
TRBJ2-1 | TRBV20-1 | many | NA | TGCAGTGCTAGAGGCAGGGGCACCTACAATGAGCAGTTCTTC | CSARGRGTYNEQFF
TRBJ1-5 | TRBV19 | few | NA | TGTGCCAGTAGTATATTCACTCTAGGGAATCAGCCCCAGCATTTT | CASSIFTLGNQPQHF
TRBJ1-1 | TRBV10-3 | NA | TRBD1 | TGTGCCATCAGTGAGTCGACAGGGGTCGAAGCTTTCTTT | CAISESTGVEAFF
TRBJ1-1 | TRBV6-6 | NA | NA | TGTGCCAGCAGTTACTCGGGGGAGTACACTGAAGCTTTCTTT | CASSYSGEYTEAFF
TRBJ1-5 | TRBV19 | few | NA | TGTGCCAGTAGTATAGGTTTCAACGGCCATCAGCCCCAGCATTTT | CASSIGFNGHQPQHF
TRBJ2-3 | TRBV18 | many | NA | TGTGCCAGCTCACCGAGGGACCTTAGCACAGATACGCAGTATTTT | CASSPRDLSTDTQYF
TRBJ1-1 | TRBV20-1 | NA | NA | TGCAGTGCGCGAGACACCGCCGGTACTGAAGCTTTCTTT | CSARDTAGTEAFF
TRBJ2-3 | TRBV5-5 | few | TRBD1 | TGTGCCAGCAGCAGAGGACAGGGGGTACTTACAGATACGCAGTATTTT | CASSRGQGVLTDTQYF
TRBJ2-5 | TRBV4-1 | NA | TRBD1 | TGCGCCAGCAGCTGGGACAGGGGCAGAGAGACCCAGTACTTC | CASSWDRGRETQYF
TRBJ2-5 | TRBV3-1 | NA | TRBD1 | TGTGCCAGCAGCGGGGACAGGGGGGCAGGAGAGACCCAGTACTTC | CASSGDRGAGETQYF
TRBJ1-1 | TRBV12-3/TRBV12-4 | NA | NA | TGTGCCAGCAGTTTTGCCGGGGGCCGCACTGAAGCTTTCTTT | CASSFAGGRTEAFF
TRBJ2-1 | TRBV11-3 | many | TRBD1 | TGTGCCAGCAGCATCGCGGACAGGGACGATGAGCAGTTCTTC | CASSIADRDDEQFF
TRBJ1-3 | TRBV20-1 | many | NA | TGCAGTGCTAGAACAACCGTTAACAGGGAGCTAGTTTCTGGAAACACCATATATTTT | CSARTTVNRELVSGNTIYF
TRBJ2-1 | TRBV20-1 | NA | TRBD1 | TGCAGTGCTAGAGGTCAGGGCAGGGGGACAGGGTACGGAGAGCAGTTCTTC | CSARGQGRGTGYGEQFF
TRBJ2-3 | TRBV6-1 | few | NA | TGTGCCAGCAGTGAAGCGCCCAGCAGGGATACGCAGTATTTT | CASSEAPSRDTQYF
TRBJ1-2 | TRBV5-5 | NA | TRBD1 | TGTGCCAGCAGCTTGTCGGGACAGGGGGCTCGCTATGGCTACACCTTC | CASSLSGQGARYGYTF
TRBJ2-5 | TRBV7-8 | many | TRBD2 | TGTGCCAGCAGCTTACATGGGGAGGGGGAGACCCAGTACTTC | CASSLHGEGETQYF
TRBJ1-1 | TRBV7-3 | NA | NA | TGTGCCAGCAGCCCTACGACAGAGAACACTGAAGCTTTCTTT | CASSPTTENTEAFF
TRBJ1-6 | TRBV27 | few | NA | TGTGCCAGCAGTTTCGGGACGGCCAATAATTCACCCCTCCACTTT | CASSFGTANNSPLHF
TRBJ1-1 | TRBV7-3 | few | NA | TGTGCCAGCAGCTTTACGGGTTCGGGAGCGACTGAAGCTTTCTTT | CASSFTGSGATEAFF
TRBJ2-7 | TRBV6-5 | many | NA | TGTGCCAGCAGTTACAATTCGCAATCCTACGAGCAGTACTTC | CASSYNSQSYEQYF
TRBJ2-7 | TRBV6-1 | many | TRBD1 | TGTGCCAGCACAACGATGGGGACAGGGGAATCCGAGCAGTACTTC | CASTTMGTGESEQYF
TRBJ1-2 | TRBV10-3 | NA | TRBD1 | TGTGCCATCAGTGAAACAGGGACAGTTGCTGACTATGGCTACACCTTC | CAISETGTVADYGYTF
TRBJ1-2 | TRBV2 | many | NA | TGTGCCAGCAGTGAAGCTCGGGCGAACTATGGCTACACCTTC | CASSEARANYGYTF
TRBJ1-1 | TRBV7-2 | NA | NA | TGTGCCAGCAGCTCACCGGGACAAATAATGAACACTGAAGCTTTCTTT | CASSSPGQIMNTEAFF
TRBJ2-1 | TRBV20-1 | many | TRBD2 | TGCAGTGCTAGATCCAACGGACTAGTCTCGGTCAATGAGCAGTTCTTC | CSARSNGLVSVNEQFF
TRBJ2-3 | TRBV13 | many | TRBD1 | TGTGCCAGCAGCCTGACAGGGGGCGCAGATACGCAGTATTTT | CASSLTGGADTQYF
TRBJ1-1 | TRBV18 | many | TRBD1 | TGTGCCAGCTCACCGAGACAGGGGCAAGCTTTCTTT | CASSPRQGQAFF
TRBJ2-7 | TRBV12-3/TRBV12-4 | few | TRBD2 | TGTGCCAGCAGTTTAGCGGCGAGGGAGGGCGAGCAGTACTTC | CASSLAAREGEQYF
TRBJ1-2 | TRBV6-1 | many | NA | TGTGCCAGCAGTAGGGGGGAGGCTAACTATGGCTACACCTTC | CASSRGEANYGYTF
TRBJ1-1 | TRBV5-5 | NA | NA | TGTGCCAGCAGCTCCAACCACGGTTATAAGGACACTGAAGCTTTCTTT | CASSSNHGYKDTEAFF
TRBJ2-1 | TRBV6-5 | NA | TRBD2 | TGTGCCAGCAGTTACTCCTCGCGGGGGGAGGAGCAGTTCTTC | CASSYSSRGEEQFF
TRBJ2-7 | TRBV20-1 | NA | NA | TGCAGTGCTAGAGTCCCCGGGGCTGGGGCATTTTCCTACGAGCAGTACTTC | CSARVPGAGAFSYEQYF
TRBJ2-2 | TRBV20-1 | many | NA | TGCAGTGCTAGAGATTATAGGGGACATCCGAACACCGGGGAGCTGTTTTTT | CSARDYRGHPNTGELFF
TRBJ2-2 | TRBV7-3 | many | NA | TGTGCCAGCAGCGCGGGACCCACCGGGGAGCTGTTTTTT | CASSAGPTGELFF
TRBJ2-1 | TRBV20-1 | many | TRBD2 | TGCAGTGCTAGTTACCCCGTTACTAGCGGGGGGGAGCAGTTCTTC | CSASYPVTSGGEQFF
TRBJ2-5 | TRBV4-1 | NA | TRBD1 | TGCGCCAGCAGCCAACTCACAGGCAGGGGGGAGACCCAGTACTTC | CASSQLTGRGETQYF
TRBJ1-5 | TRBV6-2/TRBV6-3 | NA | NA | TGTGCCAGCAGTTGGGAGGGGGGTAGCAATCAGCCCCAGCATTTT | CASSWEGGSNQPQHF
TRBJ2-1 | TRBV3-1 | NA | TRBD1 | TGTGCCAGCAGCCAAGTCGGGACAGGGGGATTGGGGCAGTTCTTC | CASSQVGTGGLGQFF
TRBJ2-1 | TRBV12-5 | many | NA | TGTGCTAGTGGTTCCCCCGGTCCAAACAATGAGCAGTTCTTC | CASGSPGPNNEQFF
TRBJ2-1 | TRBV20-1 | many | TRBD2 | TGCAGTGCCCCCATACCCTCTGGACTAGCGGGGGGCCTCGTTGAGCAGTTCTTC | CSAPIPSGLAGGLVEQFF
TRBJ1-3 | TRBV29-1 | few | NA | TGCAGCGTCGCAGGGGTTGGAAACACCATATATTTT | CSVAGVGNTIYF